A selection of T cell receptor beta chains follows, all from one sample in a study of identical twins. TCRdb re-called the 5' RACE reads through MiXCR, storing one row per CDR3 protein. The table shows 400,000 to 550,000 distinct CDR3 sequences, with approximately 24% occurring only once. These data were also filed under a second study, of T cells expressing NK-cell markers.

Sample: CD4+ T cells sorted from blood. These receptors were obtained from a woman aged 18-29 years in good health. The CDR3 runs from the conserved cysteine through the conserved F or W. D genes are given only for firm matches. Not every row has a clone size; where given, it reads once, few, many or a size class.

abundance	v_gene	d_gene	j_gene	CDR3nt	CDR3aa
many	TRBV7-2	.	TRBJ2-1	TGTGCCAGCAGCGAGCATAATGAGCAGTTCTTC	CASSEHNEQFF
.	TRBV14	.	TRBJ2-1	TGTGCCAGCAGCCAAGTCCTAGCAATAGGTGAGCAGTTCTTC	CASSQVLAIGEQFF
few	TRBV29-1	TRBD1	TRBJ1-2	TGCAGCGTTGACCGGGACAGGGTCTATGGCTACACCTTC	CSVDRDRVYGYTF
.	TRBV27	.	TRBJ2-1	TGTGCCAGCAGTTCCAAGCGTGTTAGTAAGGCCCTTAACGAGCAGTTCTTC	CASSSKRVSKALNEQFF
few	TRBV20-1	.	TRBJ1-5	TGCAGTGCTAGCCAGATCAATCAGCCCCAGCATTTT	CSASQINQPQHF
many	TRBV4-2	TRBD2	TRBJ2-1	TGTGCCAGCAGCCAAGAAACTACTAGCGTTAGGAATGAGCAGTTCTTC	CASSQETTSVRNEQFF
.	TRBV6-5	TRBD1	TRBJ1-6	TGTGCCAGCAGTTACCGCCGGGACAGCAATTCACCCCTCCACTTT	CASSYRRDSNSPLHF
.	TRBV18	.	TRBJ2-7	TGTGCCAGCTCAGGGCACGAGCAGTACTTC	CASSGHEQYF
.	TRBV6-1	.	TRBJ1-1	TGTGCCAGCAGCCCGGGAGGGGAGGGCACTGAAGCTTTCTTT	CASSPGGEGTEAFF
few	TRBV3-1	TRBD2	TRBJ2-1	TGTGCCAGCAGCCTCGGGGTGGCGGGAGGTCTCTATGAGCAGTTCTTC	CASSLGVAGGLYEQFF
.	TRBV5-1	.	TRBJ2-7	TGCGCCAGCAGCTCACAGGCTACTCACTCCTACGAGCAGTACTTC	CASSSQATHSYEQYF
few	TRBV20-1	TRBD2	TRBJ2-1	TGCAGTGCTAGATCCCGCCGACTAGCGGCTCCCTACAATGAGCAGTTCTTC	CSARSRRLAAPYNEQFF
few	TRBV4-2	TRBD1	TRBJ2-2	TGTGCCAGCAGCCAGCCCGGGACAGGGTCCGGGGAGCTGTTTTTT	CASSQPGTGSGELFF
.	TRBV21-1	.	TRBJ1-1	TGTGCCAGAGACAGGGTTCGGGACACTGAAGCTTTCTTT	CARDRVRDTEAFF
.	TRBV2	.	TRBJ1-4	TGTGCCAGCAGGGTCGGGTATGGAAATGAAAAACTGTTTTTT	CASRVGYGNEKLFF
.	TRBV5-1	.	TRBJ2-7	TGCGCCAGCACTGAAGGGGGGGCCGGCTACGAGCAGTACTTC	CASTEGGAGYEQYF
few	TRBV20-1	.	TRBJ1-6	TGCAGTGCTAGACCTACAGTAGAAAATTCACCCCTCCACTTT	CSARPTVENSPLHF
few	TRBV20-1	.	TRBJ1-2	TGCAGTGCTAGAGCTCCGACAGGTTCTGACACCTTC	CSARAPTGSDTF
.	TRBV3-1	.	TRBJ2-1	TGTGCCAGCAGCGACACTAACGTTTACAATGAGCAGTTCTTC	CASSDTNVYNEQFF
.	TRBV9	.	TRBJ2-7	TGTGCCAGCAGCGAACGTCCCTACCCCACCTACGAGCAGTACTTC	CASSERPYPTYEQYF
.	TRBV6-6	.	TRBJ1-1	TGTGCCAGCAGTTGGGCCAGGGAACGGGCTTTCTTT	CASSWARERAFF
few	TRBV6-2/TRBV6-3	TRBD1	TRBJ2-7	TGTGCCAGCAGCGACAGGACAGGCCCAAGCGAGCAGTACTTC	CASSDRTGPSEQYF
.	TRBV12-3/TRBV12-4	.	TRBJ2-1	TGTGCCAGTCTCCGGAGAAGCTCCTACAATGAGCAGTTCTTC	CASLRRSSYNEQFF
.	TRBV11-3	TRBD2	TRBJ2-3	TGTGCCAGCAGCCGTCGGGGCGGGAGGGAGGCAGATACGCAGTATTTT	CASSRRGGREADTQYF
few	TRBV7-9	.	TRBJ2-1	TGTGCCAGCAGCTTAGAGGTTCGTCTAGGGCAGTTCTTC	CASSLEVRLGQFF
.	TRBV9	.	TRBJ2-7	TGTGCCAGCAGCGTAGCCCCGCATACCACCTACGAGCAGTACTTC	CASSVAPHTTYEQYF
.	TRBV10-2	TRBD1	TRBJ1-1	TGCGCCAGCAGATACCAGGGGGGTGTCAAGACTGAAGCTTTCTTT	CASRYQGGVKTEAFF
.	TRBV12-3/TRBV12-4	.	TRBJ2-5	TGTGCCAGCAGTTTATACGCCCGAGGGGCAGAGACCCAGTACTTC	CASSLYARGAETQYF
few	TRBV6-1	TRBD2	TRBJ2-1	TGTGCCAGCAGGCCCCCGGGACTAGCGGGGCCGAGGGGAGAGCAGTTCTTC	CASRPPGLAGPRGEQFF
.	TRBV20-1	.	TRBJ2-3	TGCAGTGCTAGTTGGTTTCGGGGCACAGATACGCAGTATTTT	CSASWFRGTDTQYF
.	TRBV12-3/TRBV12-4	TRBD1	TRBJ2-4	TGTGCCAGCGCAAGATACAGGGGCGAAAACATTCAGTACTTC	CASARYRGENIQYF
.	TRBV6-1	TRBD1	TRBJ2-3	TGTGCCAGCAGTGAAGAGGGGGCAACGCTAACAGATACGCAGTATTTT	CASSEEGATLTDTQYF
.	TRBV20-1	.	TRBJ2-2	TGCAGTGGACGGAAACTAGGAGCCGGGGAGCTGTTTTTT	CSGRKLGAGELFF